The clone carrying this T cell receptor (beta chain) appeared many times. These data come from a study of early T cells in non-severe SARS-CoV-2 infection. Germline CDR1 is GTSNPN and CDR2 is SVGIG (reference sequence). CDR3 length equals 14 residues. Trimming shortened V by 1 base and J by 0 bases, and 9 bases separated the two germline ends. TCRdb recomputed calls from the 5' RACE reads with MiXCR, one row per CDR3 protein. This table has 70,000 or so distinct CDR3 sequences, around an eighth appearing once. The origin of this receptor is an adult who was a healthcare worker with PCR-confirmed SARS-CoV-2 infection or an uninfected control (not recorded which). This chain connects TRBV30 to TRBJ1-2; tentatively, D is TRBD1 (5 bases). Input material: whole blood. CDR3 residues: CAWSGQLANYGYTF. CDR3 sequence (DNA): TGTGCCTGGAGTGGACAGCTGGCTAACTATGGCTACACCTTC.